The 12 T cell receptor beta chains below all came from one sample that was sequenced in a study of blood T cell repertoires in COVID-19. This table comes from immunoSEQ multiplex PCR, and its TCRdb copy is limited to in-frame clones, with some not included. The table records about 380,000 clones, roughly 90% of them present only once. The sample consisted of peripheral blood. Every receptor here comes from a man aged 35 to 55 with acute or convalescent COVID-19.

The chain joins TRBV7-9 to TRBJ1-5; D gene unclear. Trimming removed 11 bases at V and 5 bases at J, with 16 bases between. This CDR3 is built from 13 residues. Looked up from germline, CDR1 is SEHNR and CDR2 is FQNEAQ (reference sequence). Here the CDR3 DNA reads TGTGCCGGGCAGAGTGGCGGGGATCAGCCCCAGCATTTT. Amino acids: CAGQSGGDQPQHF.

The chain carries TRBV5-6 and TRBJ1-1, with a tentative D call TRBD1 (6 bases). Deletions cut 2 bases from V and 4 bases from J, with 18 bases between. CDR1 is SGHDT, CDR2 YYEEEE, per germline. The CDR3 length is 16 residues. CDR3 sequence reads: CASSLLGAPGITEAFF. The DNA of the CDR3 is TGTGCCAGCAGCTTATTGGGGGCCCCTGGGATCACTGAAGCTTTCTTT.

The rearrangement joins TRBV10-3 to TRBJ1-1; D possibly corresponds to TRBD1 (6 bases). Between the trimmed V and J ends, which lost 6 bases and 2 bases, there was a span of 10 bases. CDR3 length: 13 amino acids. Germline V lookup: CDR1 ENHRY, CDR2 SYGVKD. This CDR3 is CAISIQGNTEAFF. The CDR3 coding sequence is TGTGCCATCAGCATACAGGGTAACACTGAAGCTTTCTTT.

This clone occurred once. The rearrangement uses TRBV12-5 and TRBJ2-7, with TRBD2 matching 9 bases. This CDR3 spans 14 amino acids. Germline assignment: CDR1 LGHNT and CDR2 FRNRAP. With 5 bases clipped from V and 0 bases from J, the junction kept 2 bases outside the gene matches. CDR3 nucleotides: TGTGCTAGTGGTGATAGCGGGGGCTCCTACGAGCAGTACTTC. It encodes CASGDSGGSYEQYF.

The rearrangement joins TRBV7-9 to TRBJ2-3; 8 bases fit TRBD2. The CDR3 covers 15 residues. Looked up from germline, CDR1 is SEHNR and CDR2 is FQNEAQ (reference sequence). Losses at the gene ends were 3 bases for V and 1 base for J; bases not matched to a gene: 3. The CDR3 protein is CASSFGGDGTDTQYF. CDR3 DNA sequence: TGTGCCAGCAGCTTCGGGGGGGATGGCACAGATACGCAGTATTTT.

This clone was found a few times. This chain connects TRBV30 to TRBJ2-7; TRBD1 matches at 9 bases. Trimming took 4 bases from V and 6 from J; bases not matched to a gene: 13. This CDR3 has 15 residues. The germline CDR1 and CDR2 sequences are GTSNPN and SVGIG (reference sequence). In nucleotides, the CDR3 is TGTGCCTGGATGAAGGACAGGGGAGCCTGGTCCGAGCAGTACTTC. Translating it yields CAWMKDRGAWSEQYF.

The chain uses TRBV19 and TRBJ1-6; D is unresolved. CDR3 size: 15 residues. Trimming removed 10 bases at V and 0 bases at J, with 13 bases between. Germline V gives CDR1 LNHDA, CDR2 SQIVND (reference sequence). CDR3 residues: CATANRDSYNSPLHF. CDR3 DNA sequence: TGTGCCACCGCGAACCGGGACTCCTATAATTCACCCCTCCACTTT.

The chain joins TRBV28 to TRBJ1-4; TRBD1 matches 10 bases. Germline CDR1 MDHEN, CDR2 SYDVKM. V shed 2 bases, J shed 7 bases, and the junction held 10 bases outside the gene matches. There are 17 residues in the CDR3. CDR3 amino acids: CASSLGTGARSFEKLFF. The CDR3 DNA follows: TGTGCCAGCAGTTTAGGGACAGGGGCCCGCTCCTTTGAAAAACTGTTTTTT.

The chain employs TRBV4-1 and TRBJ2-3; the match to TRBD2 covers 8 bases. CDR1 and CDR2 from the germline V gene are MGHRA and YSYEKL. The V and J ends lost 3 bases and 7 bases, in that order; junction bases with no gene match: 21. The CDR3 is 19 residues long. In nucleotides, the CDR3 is TGCGCCAGCAGCCATTTGTGGTTGGGGAAACTAGCGGTACTTTATACGCAGTATTTT. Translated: CASSHLWLGKLAVLYTQYF.

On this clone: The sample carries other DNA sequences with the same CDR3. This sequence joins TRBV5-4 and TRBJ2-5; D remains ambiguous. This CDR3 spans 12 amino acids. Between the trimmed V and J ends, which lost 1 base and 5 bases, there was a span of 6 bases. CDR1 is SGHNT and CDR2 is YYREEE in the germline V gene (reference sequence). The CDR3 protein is CASSLSRETQYF. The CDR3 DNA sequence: TGTGCCAGCAGCTTGAGCCGGGAGACCCAGTACTTC. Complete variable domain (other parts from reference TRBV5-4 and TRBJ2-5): ETGVTQSPTHLIKTRGQQVTLRCSSQSGHNTVSWYQQALGQGPQFIFQYYREEENGRGNFPPRFSGLQFPNYSSELNVNALELDDSALYLCASSLSRETQYFGPGTRLLVL.

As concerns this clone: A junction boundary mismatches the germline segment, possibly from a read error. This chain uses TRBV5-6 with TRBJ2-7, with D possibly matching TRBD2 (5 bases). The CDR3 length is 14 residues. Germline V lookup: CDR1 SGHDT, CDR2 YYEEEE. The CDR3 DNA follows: TGTGCCAGCAGATTGGGCAGGCGGGCCTACGAGCAGTACTTC. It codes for CASRLGRRAYEQYF.

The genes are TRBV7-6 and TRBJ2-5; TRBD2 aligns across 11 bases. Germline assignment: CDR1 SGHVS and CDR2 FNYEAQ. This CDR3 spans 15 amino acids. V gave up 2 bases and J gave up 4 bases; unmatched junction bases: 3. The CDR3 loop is CASSLRLAGGETQYF. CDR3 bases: TGTGCCAGCAGCTTAAGGCTAGCGGGAGGAGAGACCCAGTACTTC.